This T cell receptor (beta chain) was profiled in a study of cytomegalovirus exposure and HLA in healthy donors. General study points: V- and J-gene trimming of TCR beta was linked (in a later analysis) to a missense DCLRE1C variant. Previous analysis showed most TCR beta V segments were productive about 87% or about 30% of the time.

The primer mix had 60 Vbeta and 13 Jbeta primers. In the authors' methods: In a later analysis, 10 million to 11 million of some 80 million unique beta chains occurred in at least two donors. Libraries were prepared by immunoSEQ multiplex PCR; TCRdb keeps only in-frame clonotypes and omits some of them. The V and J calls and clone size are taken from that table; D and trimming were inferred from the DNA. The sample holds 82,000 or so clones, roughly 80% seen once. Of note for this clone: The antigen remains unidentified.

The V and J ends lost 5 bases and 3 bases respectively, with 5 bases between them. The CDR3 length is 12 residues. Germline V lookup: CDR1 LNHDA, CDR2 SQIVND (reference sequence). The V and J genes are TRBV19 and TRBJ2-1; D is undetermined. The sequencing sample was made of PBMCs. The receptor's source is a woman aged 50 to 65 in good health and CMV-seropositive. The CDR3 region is CASSGGYNEQFF. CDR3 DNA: TGTGCCAGTAGTGGCGGCTACAATGAGCAGTTCTTC.